The rows below give T cell receptor beta chains drawn from one sample of a study of blood T cell repertoires in COVID-19. Clones were read by immunoSEQ multiplex PCR, and TCRdb kept only the in-frame ones, dropping some. Found here are 300,000 to 400,000 clones, around 89% of them singletons; the top ten hold more than 0.85%. The sample taken for sequencing was PBMCs or T cells enriched from blood (not recorded which). These receptors originate from a woman under 40 with acute COVID-19. Each CDR3 is given with its conserved first and last residue. The order of the fields is CDR3 length, J gene, V gene, D gene, clone size, CDR3 DNA, CDR3 protein. The D gene is left open where the match is weak. A row's size may be missing; if present it is once, few, many or a size class.

length: 16; J: TRBJ1-1; V: TRBV10-3; D: NA; size: once; DNA: TGTGCCATCAGTGAGTCGACTCCTGGGGGGGACACTGAAGCTTTCTTT; CDR3: CAISESTPGGDTEAFF
length: 12; J: TRBJ2-7; V: TRBV29-1; D: NA; size: NA; DNA: TGCAGCGTTGAGGGTGGGAGGTACGAGCAGTACTTC; CDR3: CSVEGGRYEQYF
length: 17; J: TRBJ1-2; V: TRBV5-1; D: TRBD1; size: NA; DNA: TGCGCCCGCAGCTTGGGGGCAGGGGGGAGTTTGAACTATGGCTACACCTTC; CDR3: CARSLGAGGSLNYGYTF
length: 15; J: TRBJ1-5; V: TRBV21-1; D: NA; size: once; DNA: TGTGCCAGCAGCAATGAGGGCGACAGCAATCAGCCCCAGCATTTT; CDR3: CASSNEGDSNQPQHF
length: 14; J: TRBJ1-2; V: TRBV6-5; D: TRBD1; size: once; DNA: TGTGCCAGCAGCCGGGACAGGGGGGGCGATGGCTACACCTTC; CDR3: CASSRDRGGDGYTF
length: 15; J: TRBJ2-3; V: TRBV2; D: TRBD2; size: NA; DNA: TGTGCCAGCAGTGAAACGGGGGGGCAGGCAGATACGCAGTATTTT; CDR3: CASSETGGQADTQYF
length: 15; J: TRBJ2-3; V: TRBV6-4; D: NA; size: few; DNA: TGTGCCAGCAGTCACAGGCCCGAGGGCACAGATACGCAGTATTTT; CDR3: CASSHRPEGTDTQYF
length: 16; J: TRBJ2-3; V: TRBV5-1; D: TRBD2; size: NA; DNA: TGCGCCAGCAGCTTGGGCTCGAGCGGGGTCACAGATACGCAGTATTTT; CDR3: CASSLGSSGVTDTQYF
length: 14; J: TRBJ1-1; V: TRBV29-1; D: NA; size: NA; DNA: TGCAGCGTTACACTCAGGGCCAGCCCCACTGAAGCTTTCTTT; CDR3: CSVTLRASPTEAFF
length: 16; J: TRBJ1-1; V: TRBV13; D: TRBD1; size: NA; DNA: TGTGCCAGCAGCCCCCGGGACAGGGGGCAGGACACTGAAGCTTTCTTT; CDR3: CASSPRDRGQDTEAFF
length: 15; J: TRBJ2-7; V: TRBV15; D: NA; size: NA; DNA: TGTGCCACCAGCAGAGATGGCAGGGGCTTTGGCGAGCAGTACTTC; CDR3: CATSRDGRGFGEQYF
length: 17; J: TRBJ2-1; V: TRBV15; D: TRBD2; size: NA; DNA: TGTGCCACCAGCAGGCGAGGGACGGGGGGGCCCCTAAATGAGCAGTTCTTC; CDR3: CATSRRGTGGPLNEQFF
length: 13; J: TRBJ1-2; V: TRBV4-1; D: NA; size: NA; DNA: TGCGCCAGCAGCCAAGACCAGGCAAGGGGCTACACCTTC; CDR3: CASSQDQARGYTF
length: 17; J: TRBJ1-3; V: TRBV7-9; D: TRBD1; size: NA; DNA: TGTGCCAGCAGCTCTCGGACAGGGTTCGAGTCTGGAAACACCATATATTTT; CDR3: CASSSRTGFESGNTIYF
length: 19; J: TRBJ2-3; V: TRBV7-9; D: NA; size: NA; DNA: TGTGCCAGCAGTCCGTTAGTGGCGGGGCGAGATCGTGGCACAGATACGCAGTATTTT; CDR3: CASSPLVAGRDRGTDTQYF
length: 16; J: TRBJ2-7; V: TRBV5-1; D: NA; size: NA; DNA: TGCGCCAGCAGCTTGATTTCGGGACTTCTCTCCTACGAGCAGTACTTC; CDR3: CASSLISGLLSYEQYF
length: 14; J: TRBJ2-5; V: TRBV11-3; D: NA; size: NA; DNA: TGTGCCAGCAGCCCAGGGTACAGGAAGGAGACCCAGTACTTC; CDR3: CASSPGYRKETQYF
length: 16; J: TRBJ2-7; V: TRBV5-1; D: TRBD2; size: NA; DNA: TGCGCCAGCAGCCCTCAGAGCGGGGGGTCCTCCTACGAGCAGTACTTC; CDR3: CASSPQSGGSSYEQYF
length: 14; J: TRBJ2-7; V: TRBV6-4; D: TRBD1; size: NA; DNA: TGTGCCAGCATTACAGGGGACAGCCGCTACGAGCAGTACTTC; CDR3: CASITGDSRYEQYF
length: 14; J: TRBJ1-3; V: TRBV19; D: NA; size: once; DNA: TGTGCCAGTAGTATAGATCCGGCTGGAAACACCATATATTTT; CDR3: CASSIDPAGNTIYF
length: 16; J: TRBJ2-2; V: TRBV7-2; D: NA; size: NA; DNA: TGTGCCAGCAGCTTAGGTTTTAGGCCAACAGCCGGGGAGCTGTTTTTT; CDR3: CASSLGFRPTAGELFF
length: 22; J: TRBJ1-2; V: TRBV9; D: TRBD1; size: NA; DNA: TGTGCCAGCAGCGTAGGGGGGACAGGGGGCGTTGGCCGGCCCCAGATGTTCTATGGCTACACCTTC; CDR3: CASSVGGTGGVGRPQMFYGYTF
length: 16; J: TRBJ2-3; V: TRBV5-1; D: TRBD2; size: NA; DNA: TGCGCCAGCAGCAAGGGACTAGCGGACTTCACAGATACGCAGTATTTT; CDR3: CASSKGLADFTDTQYF
length: 14; J: TRBJ1-1; V: TRBV7-9; D: NA; size: NA; DNA: TGTGCCAGCACAGGGACTTGGATGAACACTGAAGCTTTCTTT; CDR3: CASTGTWMNTEAFF
length: 11; J: TRBJ2-5; V: TRBV7-2; D: NA; size: once; DNA: TGTGCCAGCAGCCCTAAAGAGACCCAGTACTTC; CDR3: CASSPKETQYF
length: 13; J: TRBJ1-2; V: TRBV12-3/TRBV12-4; D: NA; size: NA; DNA: TGTGCCAGCAGTTGGGCAGCAGCTTATGGCTACACCTTC; CDR3: CASSWAAAYGYTF
length: 17; J: TRBJ2-3; V: TRBV4-1; D: TRBD2; size: NA; DNA: TGCGCCAGCAGCCAGATTACGACTAGCGGGGGGGGAGATACGCAGTATTTT; CDR3: CASSQITTSGGGDTQYF
length: 12; J: TRBJ1-1; V: TRBV6-5; D: NA; size: few; DNA: TGTGCCAGCAGTTATACGGGGACTGAAGCTTTCTTT; CDR3: CASSYTGTEAFF
length: 15; J: TRBJ2-1; V: TRBV7-3; D: TRBD2; size: NA; DNA: TGTGCCAGCAGCTTCAGTCTAGCGGCCTACAATGAGCAGTTCTTC; CDR3: CASSFSLAAYNEQFF
length: 15; J: TRBJ2-1; V: TRBV7-2; D: TRBD2; size: NA; DNA: TGTGCCAGCAGCTATTCCGGGGGGGGCCGCAATGAGCAGTTCTTC; CDR3: CASSYSGGGRNEQFF
length: 16; J: TRBJ1-1; V: TRBV6-6; D: NA; size: NA; DNA: TGTGCCAGCTATGCCAGAGGGGGGGTAACGAACACTGAAGCTTTCTTT; CDR3: CASYARGGVTNTEAFF
length: 14; J: TRBJ1-2; V: TRBV6-1; D: NA; size: NA; DNA: TGTGCCAGCAGTGAAGCGGGAGTGTCCTATGGCTACACCTTC; CDR3: CASSEAGVSYGYTF
length: 15; J: TRBJ1-2; V: TRBV10-3; D: TRBD1; size: few; DNA: TGTGCCATCAGTGGAGGGACAGGGAAAAACTATGGCTACACCTTC; CDR3: CAISGGTGKNYGYTF
length: 12; J: TRBJ1-1; V: TRBV5-1; D: TRBD1; size: NA; DNA: TGCGCCAGCAGCTTGAACAGGGGGTTCGCTTTCTTT; CDR3: CASSLNRGFAFF
length: 16; J: TRBJ2-1; V: TRBV3-1/TRBV3-2; D: TRBD1; size: few; DNA: TGTGCCAGCAGCTTGCGGACAGGACGCTCCTACAATGAGCAGTTCTTC; CDR3: CASSLRTGRSYNEQFF